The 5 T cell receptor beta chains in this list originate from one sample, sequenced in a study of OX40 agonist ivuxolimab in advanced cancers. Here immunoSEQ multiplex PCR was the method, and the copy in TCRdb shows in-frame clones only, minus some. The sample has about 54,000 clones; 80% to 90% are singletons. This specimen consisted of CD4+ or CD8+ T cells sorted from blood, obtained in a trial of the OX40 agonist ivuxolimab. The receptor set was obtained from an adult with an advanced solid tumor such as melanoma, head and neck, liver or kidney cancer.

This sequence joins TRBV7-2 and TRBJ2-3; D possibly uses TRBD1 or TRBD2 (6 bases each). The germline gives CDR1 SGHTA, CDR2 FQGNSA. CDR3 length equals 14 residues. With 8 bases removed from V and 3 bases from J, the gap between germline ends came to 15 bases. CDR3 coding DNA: TGTGCCAGCCAACTGGGGGGCGCGACAGATACGCAGTATTTT. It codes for CASQLGGATDTQYF.

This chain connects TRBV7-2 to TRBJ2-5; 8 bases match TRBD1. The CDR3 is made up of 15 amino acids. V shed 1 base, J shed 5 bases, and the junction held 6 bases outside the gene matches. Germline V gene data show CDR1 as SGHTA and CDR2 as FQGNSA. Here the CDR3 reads CASSLERDRLETQYF. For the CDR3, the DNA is TGTGCCAGCAGCTTAGAGAGGGACAGGTTGGAGACCCAGTACTTC.

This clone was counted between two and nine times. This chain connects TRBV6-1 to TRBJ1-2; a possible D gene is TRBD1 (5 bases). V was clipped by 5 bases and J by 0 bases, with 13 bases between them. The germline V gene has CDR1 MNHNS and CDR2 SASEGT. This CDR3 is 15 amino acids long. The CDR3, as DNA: TGTGCCAGCAGTAACCCGACAGATACTAACTATGGCTACACCTTC. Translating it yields CASSNPTDTNYGYTF.

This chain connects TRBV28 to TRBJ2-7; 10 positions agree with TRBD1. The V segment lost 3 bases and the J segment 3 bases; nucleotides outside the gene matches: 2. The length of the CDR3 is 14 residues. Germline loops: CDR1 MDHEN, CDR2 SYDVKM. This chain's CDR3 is CASSFGDRGYEQYF. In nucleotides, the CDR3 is TGTGCCAGCAGTTTTGGGGACAGGGGCTACGAGCAGTACTTC.

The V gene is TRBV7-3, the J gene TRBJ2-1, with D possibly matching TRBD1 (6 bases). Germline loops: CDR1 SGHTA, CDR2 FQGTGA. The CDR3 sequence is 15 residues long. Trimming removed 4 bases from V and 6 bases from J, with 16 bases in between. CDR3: CASSSYMDRSNEQFF. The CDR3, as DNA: TGTGCCAGCAGCTCATATATGGACAGAAGCAATGAGCAGTTCTTC.